This T cell receptor (beta chain) was identified during a study of blood T cell repertoires in COVID-19. The V and J ends lost 3 bases and 8 bases respectively, with 13 bases between them. Germline assignment: CDR1 MNHNS and CDR2 SASEGT. CDR3 size: 13 residues. Authors' processing steps: Estimated nucleated cell counts came from reference gene primer amplification. Sequencing was performed with immunoSEQ multiplex PCR; in TCRdb, only in-frame clones are kept and a portion is missing. Clone size and the V and J calls come from that table; the DNA yielded D and trimming. The sample shows 60,000 or so clones, roughly 79% of them seen only once.

The chain combines TRBV6-1 with TRBJ1-2; D may be TRBD1 (5 bases). The sequence derives from a man aged 60 to 69 with acute or convalescent COVID-19. The sequencing input was peripheral blood. CDR3 in amino acids: CASSDRALGGYTF. As DNA, the CDR3 is TGTGCCAGCAGTGACAGGGCCCTAGGAGGCTACACCTTC.